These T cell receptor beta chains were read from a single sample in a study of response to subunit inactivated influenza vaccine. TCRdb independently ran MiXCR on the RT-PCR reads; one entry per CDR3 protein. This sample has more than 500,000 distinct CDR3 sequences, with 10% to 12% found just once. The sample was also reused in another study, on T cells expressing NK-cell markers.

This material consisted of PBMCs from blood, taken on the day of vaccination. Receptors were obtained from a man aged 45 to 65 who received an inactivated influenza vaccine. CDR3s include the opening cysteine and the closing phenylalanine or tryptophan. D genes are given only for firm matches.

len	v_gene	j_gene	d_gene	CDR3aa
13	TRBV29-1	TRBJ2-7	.	CSVARTISYEQYF
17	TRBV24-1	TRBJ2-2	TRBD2	CATSAPSGRRSTGELFF
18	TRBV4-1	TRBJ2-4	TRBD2	CASSQEEGAGVLGNIQYF
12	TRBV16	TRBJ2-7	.	CASPRGSYEQYF
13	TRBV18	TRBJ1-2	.	CASSQEKNYGYTF
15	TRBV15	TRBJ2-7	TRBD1	CATSSRDRGKYEQYF
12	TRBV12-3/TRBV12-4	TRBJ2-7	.	CARTTRSYEQYF
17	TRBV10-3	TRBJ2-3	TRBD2	CAISESGSGGSTDTQYF
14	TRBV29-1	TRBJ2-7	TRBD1	CSVPTGTGGNEQYF
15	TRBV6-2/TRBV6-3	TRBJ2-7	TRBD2	CASKPTSGASGEQYF
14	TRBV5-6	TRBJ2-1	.	CASSRKQGAGEQFF
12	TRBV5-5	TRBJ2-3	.	CASSPDTRSQYF
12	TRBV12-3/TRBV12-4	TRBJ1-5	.	CASTGGNQPQHF
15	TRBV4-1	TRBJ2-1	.	CASSQGPGRRDEQFF
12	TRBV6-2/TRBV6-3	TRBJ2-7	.	CASSYSPYEQYF
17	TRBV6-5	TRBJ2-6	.	CASSYGQLLSGANVLTF
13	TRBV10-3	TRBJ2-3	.	CATSDRVWDTQYF
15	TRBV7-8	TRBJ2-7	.	CASSPRGRSSYEQYF
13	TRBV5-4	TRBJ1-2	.	CASSEQTNYGYTF
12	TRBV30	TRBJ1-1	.	CAWSRGRTEAFF
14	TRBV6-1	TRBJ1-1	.	CASSEGSGNTEAFF
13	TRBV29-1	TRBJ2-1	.	CSVGFGLTGEQFF
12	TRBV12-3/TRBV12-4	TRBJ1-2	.	CASSLNRSYYTF
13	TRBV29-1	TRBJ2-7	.	CSVELGRAYEQYF
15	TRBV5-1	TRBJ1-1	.	CASSLAYQGGTEAFF
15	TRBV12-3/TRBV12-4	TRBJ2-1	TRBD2	CASARGEGSYNEQFF
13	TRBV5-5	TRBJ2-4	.	CASSLAREKLQYF
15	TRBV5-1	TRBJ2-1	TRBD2	CASSFGLAGVHEQFF
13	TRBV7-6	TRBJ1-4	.	CASSPSSYEKLFF
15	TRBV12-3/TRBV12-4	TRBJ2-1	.	CASSFRAPPYNEQFF
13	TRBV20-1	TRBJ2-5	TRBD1	CSASRTGAETQYF
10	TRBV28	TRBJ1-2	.	CASARGGYTF
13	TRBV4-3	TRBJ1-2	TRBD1	CASSQTGVYGYTF
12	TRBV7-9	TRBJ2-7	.	CASSSPVEEQYF
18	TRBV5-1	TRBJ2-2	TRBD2	CASSAGLAGAQYTGELFF
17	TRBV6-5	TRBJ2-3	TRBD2	CASSYGTSGGAEDTQYF
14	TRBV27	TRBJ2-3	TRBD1	CASSYQGAPDTQYF
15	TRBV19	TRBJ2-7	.	CASSIGAGTIYEQYF
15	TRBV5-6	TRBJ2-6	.	CASRPGDTGANVLTF
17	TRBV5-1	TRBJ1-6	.	CASSLVGGLSYNSPLHF
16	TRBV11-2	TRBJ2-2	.	CASSQARTANTGELFF
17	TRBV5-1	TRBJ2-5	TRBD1	CASSKQTGALSRETQYF
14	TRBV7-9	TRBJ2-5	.	CASSSWTAQETQYF
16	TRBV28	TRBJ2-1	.	CASSQISPTSYNEQFF
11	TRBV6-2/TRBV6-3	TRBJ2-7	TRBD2	CASSGLARWYF
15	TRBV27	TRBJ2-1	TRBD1	CASSPLGTGKNEQFF
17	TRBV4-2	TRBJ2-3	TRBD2	CASSQGSGGTLTDTQYF
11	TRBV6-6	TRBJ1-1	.	CASEAAPEAFF
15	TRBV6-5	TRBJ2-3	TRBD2	CASSSLAGRTDTQYF
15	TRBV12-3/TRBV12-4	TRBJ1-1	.	CASSFTGQGNTEAFF
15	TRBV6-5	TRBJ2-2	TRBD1	CASSSGQGYTGELFF
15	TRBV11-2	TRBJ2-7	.	CASSLEQVPSYEQYF
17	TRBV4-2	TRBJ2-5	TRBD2	CASSLFLGLAGDETQYF
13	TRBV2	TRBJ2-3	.	CASWAVRADTQYF
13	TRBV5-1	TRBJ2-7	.	CASSLLRGYEQYF
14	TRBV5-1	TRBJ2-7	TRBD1	CASSGGQGAYEQYF
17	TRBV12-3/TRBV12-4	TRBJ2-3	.	CASSHRAIAGFTDTQYF
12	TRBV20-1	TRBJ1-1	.	CSAKDSNTEAFF
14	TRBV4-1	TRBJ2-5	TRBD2	CASSQRSGVETQYF
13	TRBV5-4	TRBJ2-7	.	CASSFRRGYEQYF